The rows below give T cell receptor beta chains drawn from one sample of a study of blood T cell repertoires in COVID-19. Sequencing used immunoSEQ multiplex PCR; TCRdb keeps in-frame clones, though not all of them. The sample carries fewer than 70,000 clones, roughly nine tenths recorded once. Source material: peripheral blood. The receptors stem from a man aged 50 to 60 with active COVID-19. Both conserved end residues are part of each CDR3. D genes are given only for firm matches. Clone size is not always given. Where it is, it says once, few, many or a class for expanded clones.

V gene	D gene	J gene	clone size	CDR3 DNA	CDR3 protein
TRBV13	.	TRBJ1-6	.	TGTGCCAGCAGCCCTGGCCTCAATTCACCCCTCCACTTT	CASSPGLNSPLHF
TRBV15	.	TRBJ2-4	.	TGTGCCACCAGCGCGGGACTCTCAAGTAACATTCAGTACTTC	CATSAGLSSNIQYF
TRBV7-2	.	TRBJ1-2	.	TGTGCCAGCAGTTCGAGGGAGAGCGGCTATGGCTACACCTTC	CASSSRESGYGYTF
TRBV4-2	.	TRBJ2-7	.	TGTGCCAGCAGCCAAGCCGGACTCTACGAGCAGTACTTC	CASSQAGLYEQYF
TRBV2	.	TRBJ2-7	once	TGTGCCAGCAGTGAATCCCGGTTCTACGAGCAGTACTTC	CASSESRFYEQYF
TRBV29-1	TRBD2	TRBJ2-3	.	TGCAGCGTCAGAGGGACTAGCGGGGGCCAAAGCACAGATACGCAGTATTTT	CSVRGTSGGQSTDTQYF
TRBV18	TRBD2	TRBJ2-1	.	TGTGCCAGCTCATCTAGCGGGGACGACAATGAGCAGTTCTTC	CASSSSGDDNEQFF
TRBV6-5	.	TRBJ1-2	.	TGTGCCAGCAGTTTCACAGATAGTACCTATGGCTACACCTTC	CASSFTDSTYGYTF
TRBV29-1	.	TRBJ1-2	.	TGCAGCGTTGAAGAATCAGGACTTCCGGGCTCTGGCTACACCTTC	CSVEESGLPGSGYTF
TRBV19	TRBD1	TRBJ1-1	.	TGTGCCAGTAGTATGAGCGACAGGGGCGAAGCTTTCTTT	CASSMSDRGEAFF
TRBV7-9	TRBD1	TRBJ1-3	.	TGTGCCAGCAGCCGGACAGGGGCTGGAAACACCATATATTTT	CASSRTGAGNTIYF
TRBV7-9	TRBD1	TRBJ2-7	.	TGTGCCAGCAGCTTGGGACAGGGCTTTTCGGAGGAGCAGTACTTC	CASSLGQGFSEEQYF
TRBV14	.	TRBJ2-3	.	TGTGCCAGCAGCCAAGTTCTCTCTACGCAGTATTTT	CASSQVLSTQYF
TRBV18	.	TRBJ1-1	.	TGTGCCAGCTCAGCAAGCGGGACAACTGAAGCTTTCTTT	CASSASGTTEAFF
TRBV14	TRBD2	TRBJ2-5	.	TGTGCCAGCAGCCAAACCGGGACTAGTTCACAGTACTTC	CASSQTGTSSQYF
TRBV28	TRBD1	TRBJ2-1	.	TGTGCCAGCAGTTCCCTGTCACAGGGGACAGGCAATGAGCAGTTCTTC	CASSSLSQGTGNEQFF